The 9 T cell receptor beta chains listed next were all sequenced from one sample in a study of blood T cell repertoires in COVID-19. The table came from immunoSEQ multiplex PCR; TCRdb's copy has only in-frame clones and leaves some out. The sample consists of around 80,000 clones, about 91% of them appearing once. Sequencing input: peripheral blood. The receptors originated from a woman at least 80 years old with acute or convalescent COVID-19.

The chain employs TRBV9 and TRBJ2-3; tentative D call: TRBD2 (6 bases). CDR1 and CDR2 from the germline V gene are SGDLS and YYNGEE. The CDR3 covers 14 residues. The V gene lost 4 bases and the J gene lost 2 bases, with 11 bases spanning the gap. CDR3 amino acids: CASSRDSITDTQYF. In nucleotides, the CDR3 is TGTGCCAGCAGCCGGGACTCAATCACAGATACGCAGTATTTT.

This clone appeared a few times. V usage is TRBV19 and J usage is TRBJ1-5; D is uncertain. Germline CDR1 and CDR2: LNHDA and SQIVND (reference sequence). V was clipped by 7 bases and J by 0 bases, with 7 bases between them. This CDR3 is built from 13 residues. The CDR3 sequence: CASNTLSNQPQHF. CDR3 nucleotides: TGTGCCAGTAACACGCTTAGCAATCAGCCCCAGCATTTT.

The gene calls are TRBV6-5 and TRBJ1-1, with a possible D match to TRBD1 (5 bases). V was cut by 6 bases and J by 1 base, with 9 bases left in between. CDR1 MNHEY and CDR2 SVGAGI come from the germline V gene. This CDR3 has 13 amino acids. The CDR3 region is CASRPGQNTEAFF. The CDR3 nucleotides are TGTGCCAGCAGACCCGGACAGAACACTGAAGCTTTCTTT.

The chain has TRBV5-5 and TRBJ2-3; TRBD1 might be the D (6 bases). The V end was cut by 4 bases, the J end by 3 bases, with 18 bases between. This CDR3 has 16 amino acids. The germline CDR1 and CDR2 sequences are SGHKS and YYEKEE (reference sequence). In DNA, the CDR3 is TGTGCCAGCAGCCGCCCCGGGAACAGGGAGACAGATACGCAGTATTTT. This gives the protein CASSRPGNRETDTQYF.

In its sample, this clone was seen once. The chain combines TRBV19 with TRBJ1-1, with D perhaps matching TRBD1 (6 bases). The germline gives CDR1 LNHDA, CDR2 SQIVND (reference sequence). Between the trimmed V and J ends, which lost 2 bases and 5 bases, there was a span of 9 bases. CDR3 length equals 13 residues. Here the CDR3 reads CASSINRETEAFF. In nucleotides, the CDR3 is TGTGCCAGTAGTATAAACAGGGAGACTGAAGCTTTCTTT.

V gene TRBV7-2 combines with J gene TRBJ1-4, with 8 bases that match TRBD1. The CDR3 runs to 15 residues. V trimming: 1 base; J trimming: 8 bases; junction bases outside the gene matches: 6. CDR1 and CDR2 from the germline V gene are SGHTA and FQGNSA. CDR3 nucleotide sequence: TGTGCCAGCAGCTTAGGTCAGGGGGCAAGCGAAAAACTGTTTTTT. Translation gives CASSLGQGASEKLFF.

The V gene is TRBV18, the J gene TRBJ2-2; 7 nucleotides agree with TRBD1. Per germline, CDR1 KGHSH and CDR2 LQKENI. This CDR3 spans 15 amino acids. The junction had 4 bases not matched to a gene; V was cut back by 6 bases and J by 0 bases. Here the CDR3 DNA reads TGTGCCAGCTCGGTACAGGGGCCGAACACCGGGGAGCTGTTTTTT. It translates to CASSVQGPNTGELFF.

The chain combines TRBV30 with TRBJ1-4, with no clear D. In germline, CDR1 is GTSNPN, CDR2 SVGIG (reference sequence). V gave up 2 bases and J gave up 5 bases, with 12 bases separating them. The CDR3 runs to 14 residues. The chain's CDR3 is CAWSIGGQNEKLFF. The CDR3 DNA reads as TGTGCCTGGAGTATCGGTGGGCAGAATGAAAAACTGTTTTTT.

About this clone itself: A read error may account for a junction end that differs from germline. This chain uses TRBV19 with TRBJ2-7, with 8 bases fitting TRBD1. The CDR3 is 9 residues long. Germline V CDR1 and CDR2: LNHDA, SQIVND (reference sequence). This CDR3 is CAGRTGQIF. DNA for the CDR3: TGTGCCGGAAGGACAGGGCAAATCTTC.